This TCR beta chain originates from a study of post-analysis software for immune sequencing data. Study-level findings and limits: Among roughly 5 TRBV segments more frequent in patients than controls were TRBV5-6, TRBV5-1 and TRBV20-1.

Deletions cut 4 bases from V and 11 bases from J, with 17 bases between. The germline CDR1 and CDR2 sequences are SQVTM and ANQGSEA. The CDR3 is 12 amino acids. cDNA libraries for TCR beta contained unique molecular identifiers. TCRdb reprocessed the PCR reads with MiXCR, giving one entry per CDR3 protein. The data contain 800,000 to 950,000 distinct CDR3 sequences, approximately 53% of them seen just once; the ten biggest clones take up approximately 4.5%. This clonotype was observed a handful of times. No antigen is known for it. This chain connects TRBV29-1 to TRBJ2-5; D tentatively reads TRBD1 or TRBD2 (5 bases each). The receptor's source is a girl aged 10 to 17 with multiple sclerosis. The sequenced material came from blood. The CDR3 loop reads CSVAHRIGEQYF. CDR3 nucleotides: TGCAGCGTTGCGCACCGGATAGGGGAGCAGTACTTC. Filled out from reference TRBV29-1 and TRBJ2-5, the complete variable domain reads SAVISQKPSRDICQRGTSLTIQCQVDSQVTMMFWYRQQPGQSLTLIATANQGSEATYESGFVIDKFPISRPNLTFSTLTVSNMSPEDSSIYLCSVAHRIGEQYFGPGTRLLVL.